The next 31 T cell receptor beta chains were all read from a single sample in a study of blood T cell repertoires in COVID-19. Here immunoSEQ multiplex PCR was the method, and the copy in TCRdb shows in-frame clones only, minus some. The table has a few hundred thousand clones, around 87% seen once. What was sequenced was peripheral blood. These receptors came from a woman in her fifties or sixties with COVID-19, enrolled during active disease.

Concerning this clone itself: The junction differs from germline at one of its ends, possibly a read error. The genes are TRBV7-7 and TRBJ1-4; D is possibly TRBD1 (5 bases). CDR1 and CDR2 (germline): SSHAT, FNYEAQ (reference sequence). This CDR3 is 13 amino acids long. CDR3 sequence (DNA): TGTGCTAGCAGCTTAGACAGAAATGAAAAACTGTTTTTT. This sequence encodes CASSLDRNEKLFF.

The J gene is TRBJ1-5, the V gene TRBV18, with 8 positions matching TRBD1. Germline V gene data show CDR1 as KGHSH and CDR2 as LQKENI. Trimming at V came to 2 bases and at J to 1 base, leaving 4 bases not matched to a gene. This CDR3 contains 16 residues. CDR3 DNA: TGTGCCAGCTCACCAGGCAGGGGGCTAAGCAATCAGCCCCAGCATTTT. Translation: CASSPGRGLSNQPQHF.

The chain uses TRBV7-9 and TRBJ1-1, with 7 bases identical to TRBD1. The junction had 8 bases not matched to a gene; V was cut back by 5 bases and J by 5 bases. The germline V gene encodes CDR1 SEHNR and CDR2 FQNEAQ (reference sequence). There are 14 residues in the CDR3. For the CDR3, the DNA is TGTGCCAGCAGCAGCCAGGGGGGAGATACTGAAGCTTTCTTT. Translation gives CASSSQGGDTEAFF.

The genes are TRBV7-9 and TRBJ2-5; 9 bases line up with TRBD1. The CDR3 sequence is 16 residues long. Per germline, CDR1 SEHNR and CDR2 FQNEAQ (reference sequence). V was clipped by 4 bases and J by 4 bases; unmatched bases: 10. DNA of the CDR3: TGTGCCAGCAGCTCAGTGATGGGACAGGGACGAGAGACCCAGTACTTC. It is translated as CASSSVMGQGRETQYF.

This chain connects TRBV6-2 or TRBV6-3 to TRBJ1-1; a possible D gene is TRBD1 (5 bases). The CDR3 contains 14 residues. Germline assignment: CDR1 MNHEY and CDR2 SVGEGT. The V and J ends lost 0 bases and 2 bases respectively, with 7 bases between them. The CDR3 loop reads CASSYSDSNTEAFF. DNA for the CDR3: TGTGCCAGCAGTTACTCCGACAGCAACACTGAAGCTTTCTTT.

In nucleotides, the CDR3 is TGTGCCAGTAGTACATCGTCGGGACACTGGATTGGGCAGTACTTC. Translated, it gives CASSTSSGHWIGQYF. The genes are TRBV19 and TRBJ2-7; maybe TRBD1 (6 bases). Trimming cost V 4 bases and J 9 bases, with 22 bases left between them. From germline, CDR1 is LNHDA and CDR2 SQIVND (reference sequence). This CDR3 comprises 15 residues.

The chain couples TRBV5-1 to TRBJ1-5; D remains ambiguous. The CDR3 runs 15 residues. From germline, CDR1 is SGHRS and CDR2 YFSETQ. The V end was cut by 5 bases, the J end by 6 bases, with 18 bases between. CDR3 DNA sequence: TGCGCCAGCAGTGAAGGTCCTTCGGAGGGTCAGCCCCAGCATTTT. Translated: CASSEGPSEGQPQHF.

V is TRBV5-4 and J is TRBJ1-2; D ambiguous. This CDR3 has 14 amino acids. CDR1 is SGHNT, CDR2 YYREEE, per germline (reference sequence). Between the trimmed V and J ends, which lost 0 bases and 8 bases, there was a span of 14 bases. The chain's CDR3 is CASSLAGEGGGYTF. The CDR3 coding sequence is TGTGCCAGCAGCTTGGCCGGGGAGGGCGGCGGCTACACCTTC. The whole variable domain, filled in from reference TRBV5-4 and TRBJ1-2, reads ETGVTQSPTHLIKTRGQQVTLRCSSQSGHNTVSWYQQALGQGPQFIFQYYREEENGRGNFPPRFSGLQFPNYSSELNVNALELDDSALYLCASSLAGEGGGYTFGSGTRLTVV.

V is TRBV6-2 or TRBV6-3 and J is TRBJ1-2; D gene ambiguous. The germline V and J ends were trimmed by 6 bases and 5 bases, with 10 bases remaining between them. The CDR3 extends over 12 amino acids. Germline CDR1 MNHEY, CDR2 SVGEGT. The CDR3 here is CASSLGSYGYTF. Here the CDR3 DNA reads TGTGCCAGCAGCCTAGGGAGTTATGGCTACACCTTC.

The chain recombines TRBV19 with TRBJ2-3; no clear D gene. The ends were cut back, 7 bases at V and 0 bases at J, with 17 bases in the middle. CDR1 and CDR2 from the germline V gene are LNHDA and SQIVND (reference sequence). The CDR3 has 16 amino acids. CDR3: CASTVTWMMSTDTQYF. CDR3 sequence (DNA): TGTGCCAGTACCGTGACATGGATGATGAGCACAGATACGCAGTATTTT.

The rearrangement links TRBV5-8 to TRBJ1-2; weak D call: TRBD1 (5 bases). Germline CDR1 and CDR2: SGHTS and YDEGEE. V was cut by 0 bases and J by 0 bases, with 12 bases left in between. The CDR3 sequence is 16 residues long. The DNA for the CDR3 is TGTGCCAGCAGCTTGGAAAGACAGTCCCCTAACTATGGCTACACCTTC. Its protein product is CASSLERQSPNYGYTF.

The chain has TRBV10-3 and TRBJ1-4; a possible D gene is TRBD1 (6 bases). The V gene lost 0 bases and the J gene lost 7 bases, with 9 bases spanning the gap. Germline values: CDR1 ENHRY, CDR2 SYGVKD. CDR3 length equals 14 residues. The chain's CDR3 is CAISESKGVEKLFF. CDR3 coding DNA: TGTGCCATCAGTGAGTCAAAGGGGGTTGAAAAACTGTTTTTT.

The chain joins TRBV10-3 to TRBJ2-5; 7 bases are shared with TRBD2. There are 13 residues in the CDR3. The V gene's germline CDR1 is ENHRY and CDR2 SYGVKD. J was trimmed by 5 bases and V by 5 bases; bases with no gene match: 5. CDR3 coding DNA: TGTGCCATCAGTCCGACTAGCATGGAGACCCAGTACTTC. Translating it yields CAISPTSMETQYF.

In this sample, this clone turned up once. The chain has TRBV4-2 and TRBJ2-7, with 8 bases aligning to TRBD1. The CDR3 loop spans 14 amino acids. Per germline, CDR1 LGHNA and CDR2 YNFKEQ. Trimming cost V 5 bases and J 4 bases; bases outside gene matches: 7. DNA of the CDR3: TGTGCCAGCAGCGAAGGACAGGGAGTGTACGAGCAGTACTTC. It yields the protein CASSEGQGVYEQYF.

This chain connects TRBV25-1 to TRBJ2-2; 11 bases are shared with TRBD2. This CDR3 comprises 13 residues. Germline V gene lookup returns CDR1 MGHDK and CDR2 SYGVNS. The V segment lost 7 bases and the J segment 6 bases; nucleotides outside the gene matches: 1. The CDR3 sequence is CASTLAGAGELFF. CDR3 nucleotides: TGTGCCAGCACACTAGCGGGGGCCGGGGAGCTGTTTTTT.

This sequence joins TRBV12-3 or TRBV12-4 and TRBJ1-1; D not resolved. Trimming left V 11 bases short and J 1 base short, with 11 bases between. This CDR3 contains 12 residues. In nucleotides, the CDR3 is TGTGCCCTCCGTCAGGAGAACACTGAAGCTTTCTTT. It specifies CALRQENTEAFF.

CDR3 nucleotides: TGCGCCAGCAGCTTGGACACCTATGGCTACACCTTC. Its translation is CASSLDTYGYTF. This chain uses TRBV5-1 with TRBJ1-2; D is uncertain. V lost 0 bases and J 4 bases, leaving 4 bases between the germline ends. This CDR3 comprises 12 residues. CDR1 is SGHRS and CDR2 is YFSETQ in the germline V gene. The full variable domain, completed using reference TRBV5-1 and TRBJ1-2, is KAGVTQTPRYLIKTRGQQVTLSCSPISGHRSVSWYQQTPGQGLQFLFEYFSETQRNKGNFPGRFSGRQFSNSRSEMNVSTLELGDSALYLCASSLDTYGYTFGSGTRLTVV.

The gene calls are TRBV30 and TRBJ2-3; the D gene is possibly TRBD2 (6 bases). CDR3 length equals 15 residues. Germline V CDR1 and CDR2: GTSNPN, SVGIG (reference sequence). V dropped 0 bases and J dropped 0 bases, with 10 bases sitting between them. CDR3 coding DNA: TGTGCCTGGAGTGTGGGGGGACCTAGCACAGATACGCAGTATTTT. This gives the protein CAWSVGGPSTDTQYF. Drawing the rest from reference TRBV30 and TRBJ2-3, the complete variable domain is SQTIHQWPATLVQPVGSPLSLECTVEGTSNPNLYWYRQAAGRGLQLLFYSVGIGQISSEVPQNLSASRPQDRQFILSSKKLLLSDSGFYLCAWSVGGPSTDTQYFGPGTRLTVL.

The chain recombines TRBV10-3 with TRBJ2-2; 8 positions agree with TRBD1. V gave up 11 bases and J gave up 1 base; unmatched junction bases: 6. Germline V gives CDR1 ENHRY, CDR2 SYGVKD. There are 14 residues in the CDR3. CDR3 sequence: CASRDRGNTGELFF. The CDR3 region has the DNA TGTGCCTCCCGTGACAGGGGGAACACCGGGGAGCTGTTTTTT.

The chain couples TRBV5-1 to TRBJ1-2; TRBD1 agrees at 7 bases. Germline CDR1 is SGHRS and CDR2 is YFSETQ. V was clipped by 8 bases and J by 8 bases; unmatched bases: 15. CDR3 length: 14 residues. Here the CDR3 reads CASTMTGFEEGYTF. CDR3 in DNA: TGCGCCAGTACAATGACAGGGTTTGAGGAAGGCTACACCTTC. The full variable domain, completed using reference TRBV5-1 and TRBJ1-2, is KAGVTQTPRYLIKTRGQQVTLSCSPISGHRSVSWYQQTPGQGLQFLFEYFSETQRNKGNFPGRFSGRQFSNSRSEMNVSTLELGDSALYLCASTMTGFEEGYTFGSGTRLTVV.

J is TRBJ2-2 and V is TRBV3-1 (or the pseudogene TRBV3-2); TRBD1 matches 12 bases. This CDR3 is 18 amino acids long. V lost 3 bases and J lost 2; bases outside the gene matches: 7. In germline, CDR1 is LGHDT, CDR2 YNNKEL (reference sequence). Written as DNA, the CDR3 is TGTGCCAGCAGCCATCTTGGGACAGGGGGCCTTAACACCGGGGAGCTGTTTTTT. Amino acids: CASSHLGTGGLNTGELFF.

This chain links TRBV9 with TRBJ1-1; D is ambiguous. CDR1 is SGDLS, CDR2 YYNGEE, per germline. The CDR3 loop spans 13 amino acids. V was shortened by 0 bases and J by 5 bases, with 8 bases between the two germline ends. The CDR3 spells CASSVARETEAFF. The CDR3 nucleotides read TGTGCCAGCAGCGTAGCTCGGGAAACTGAAGCTTTCTTT.

The chain employs TRBV9 and TRBJ2-1; 7 bases map to TRBD2. The germline gives CDR1 SGDLS, CDR2 YYNGEE. CDR3 size: 14 residues. Germline trimming cut 0 bases from V and 7 bases from J; bases unmatched to any gene: 4. The CDR3: CASSVGGLSNEQFF. CDR3 nucleotide sequence: TGTGCCAGCAGCGTAGGGGGACTAAGTAATGAGCAGTTCTTC.

This chain uses TRBV19 with TRBJ2-2; D is uncertain. The ends were cut back, 3 bases at V and 3 bases at J, with 8 bases in the middle. This CDR3 region has 14 residues. Germline-derived CDR1 and CDR2 are LNHDA and SQIVND (reference sequence). The DNA for the CDR3 is TGTGCCAGTAGTATTGAGTATTACACCGGGGAGCTGTTTTTT. Protein product: CASSIEYYTGELFF.

The chain couples TRBV7-9 to TRBJ1-6; 7 positions match TRBD1. J gave up 10 bases and V 2 bases, and 5 bases lay outside the gene matches. The CDR3 sequence is 14 residues long. CDR1 is SEHNR and CDR2 is FQNEAQ in the germline V gene (reference sequence). CDR3 protein: CASSLTPGQSPLHF. CDR3 DNA sequence: TGTGCCAGCAGCTTAACCCCGGGACAGTCACCCCTCCACTTT.

The J gene is TRBJ2-1, the V gene TRBV5-4; 7 bases are a match to TRBD1. Germline CDR1 reads SGHNT; CDR2 reads YYREEE (reference sequence). CDR3 length: 13 amino acids. J gave up 5 bases and V 1 base, and 0 bases lay outside the gene matches. CDR3 DNA: TGTGCCAGCAGCTTGACAGGGGACAATGAGCAGTTCTTC. Encoded protein: CASSLTGDNEQFF.

This chain links TRBV11-2 with TRBJ2-5; the D is unclear. Germline loops: CDR1 SGHAT, CDR2 FQNNGV. Trimming left V 0 bases short and J 7 bases short, with 9 bases between. The CDR3 runs to 13 residues. In nucleotides, the CDR3 is TGTGCCAGCAGCTTAGATAGATCTGGGACCCAGTACTTC. The encoded protein is CASSLDRSGTQYF. The entire variable domain, with the rest obtained from reference TRBV11-2 and TRBJ2-5, is as follows: EAGVAQSPRYKIIEKRQSVAFWCNPISGHATLYWYQQILGQGPKLLIQFQNNGVVDDSQLPKDRFSAERLKGVDSTLKIQPAKLEDSAVYLCASSLDRSGTQYFGPGTRLLVL.

The J gene is TRBJ2-1, the V gene TRBV9; possible D gene TRBD1, 6 bases. The CDR3 consists of 14 residues. The V gene lost 5 bases and the J gene lost 0 bases, with 9 bases spanning the gap. Looked up from germline, CDR1 is SGDLS and CDR2 is YYNGEE. CDR3 protein: CASRGASSYNEQFF. The CDR3 DNA reads as TGTGCCAGCAGGGGGGCAAGCTCCTACAATGAGCAGTTCTTC.

J is TRBJ1-2 and V is TRBV18; 7 bases fit TRBD1. The CDR3 runs to 14 residues. Germline CDR1 is KGHSH and CDR2 is LQKENI. V shed 3 bases, J shed 1 base, and the junction held 2 bases outside the gene matches. The CDR3 DNA is TGTGCCAGCTCACCTGGGACAGATAACTATGGCTACACCTTC. It encodes CASSPGTDNYGYTF.

This clone was found once. The chain uses TRBV30 and TRBJ2-7; D is ambiguous. CDR3 length: 13 amino acids. The germline gives CDR1 GTSNPN, CDR2 SVGIG (reference sequence). Deletions cut 2 bases from V and 2 bases from J, with 10 bases between. In nucleotides, the CDR3 is TGTGCCTGGAGTATTGGGCGACCCTACGAGCAGTACTTC. This sequence encodes CAWSIGRPYEQYF.

CDR3 DNA sequence: TGTGCCAGCAAGGGGGCAGGGCGAGGGAACACTGAAGCTTTCTTT. Translated: CASKGAGRGNTEAFF. The gene calls are TRBV27 and TRBJ1-1; 7 positions match TRBD1. There are 15 residues in the CDR3. Trimming removed 7 bases from V and 1 base from J; junction bases left unmatched: 9. CDR1 MNHEY and CDR2 SMNVEV come from the germline V gene (reference sequence).